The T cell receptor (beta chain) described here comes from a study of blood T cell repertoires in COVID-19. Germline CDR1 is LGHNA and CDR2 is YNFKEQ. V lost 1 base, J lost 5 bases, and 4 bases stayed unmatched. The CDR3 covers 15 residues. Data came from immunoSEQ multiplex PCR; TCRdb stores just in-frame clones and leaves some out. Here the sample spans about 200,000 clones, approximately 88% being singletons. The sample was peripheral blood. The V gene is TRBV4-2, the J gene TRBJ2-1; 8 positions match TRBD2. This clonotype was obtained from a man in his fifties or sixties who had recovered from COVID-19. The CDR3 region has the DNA TGTGCCAGCAGCCAAGTCACTAGCGGCAACAATGAGCAGTTCTTC. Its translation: CASSQVTSGNNEQFF.